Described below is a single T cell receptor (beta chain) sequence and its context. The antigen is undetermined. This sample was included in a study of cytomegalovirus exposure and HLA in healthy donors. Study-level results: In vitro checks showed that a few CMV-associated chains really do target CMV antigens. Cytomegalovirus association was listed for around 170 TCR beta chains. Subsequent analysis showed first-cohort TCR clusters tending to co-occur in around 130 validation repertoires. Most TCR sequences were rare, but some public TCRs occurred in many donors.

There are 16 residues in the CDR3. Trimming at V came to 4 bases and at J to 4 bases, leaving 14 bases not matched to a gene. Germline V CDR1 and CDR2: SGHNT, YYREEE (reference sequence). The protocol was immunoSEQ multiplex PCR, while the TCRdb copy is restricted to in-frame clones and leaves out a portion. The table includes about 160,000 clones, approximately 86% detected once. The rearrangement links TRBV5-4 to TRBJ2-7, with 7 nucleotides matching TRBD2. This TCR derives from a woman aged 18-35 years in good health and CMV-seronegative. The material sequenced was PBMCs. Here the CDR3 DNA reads TGTGCCAGCAGCCAACAAAGCGGGATGGGGATTTACGAGCAGTACTTC. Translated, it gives CASSQQSGMGIYEQYF.